In this sample, the clone carrying this TCR beta chain turned up a few times. Its antigen remains unidentified. Looked up from germline, CDR1 is MNHEY and CDR2 is SVGAGI. Trimming removed 5 bases from V and 5 bases from J; junction bases left unmatched: 9. There are 15 residues in the CDR3. This specimen comes from a study of T cell responses to AZD1222 COVID-19 vaccine. Whole-study findings and limits: Clonal diversity was possibly underestimated, and the donors were mostly white British, with more females. Spike-specific TCRs gained breadth and depth after people received two AZD1222 doses.

Clones were read by immunoSEQ multiplex PCR, and TCRdb kept only the in-frame ones, dropping some. The repertoire has about 110,000 clones, around 89% of them found once; the top ten carry 1.6%. The chain uses TRBV6-5 and TRBJ2-7, with TRBD2 matching over 10 bases. The sequenced sample was peripheral blood, obtained on day 0 of AZD1222 vaccination. The source is an adult in good health. This chain's CDR3 is CASSNRAGGPDEQYF. The CDR3 nucleotides read TGTGCCAGCAGTAACCGAGCGGGAGGGCCTGACGAGCAGTACTTC.